Listed below are T cell receptor beta chains from one sample, sequenced in a study of cytomegalovirus exposure and HLA in healthy donors. The assay was immunoSEQ multiplex PCR, and TCRdb's table has in-frame clones only and misses some. The data hold about 77,000 clones, with 78% observed a single time. Sequenced input: PBMCs. The receptor set was obtained from a man aged 35 to 55 in good health and CMV-seronegative. The CDR3 runs from the conserved cysteine through the conserved F or W. The order of the fields is CDR3 protein, CDR3 DNA, D gene, clone size, J gene, V gene. A D gene is named only where the DNA matches it firmly. Some rows have no size entry. The others give once, few or many, or a class for an expanded clone.

cdr3_aa: CASSLSGSLSGELFF; cdr3_nt: TGTGCCAGCAGTTTGAGCGGGAGCCTATCCGGGGAGCTGTTTTTT; d_call: TRBD2; clone_size: .; j_call: TRBJ2-2; v_call: TRBV28
cdr3_aa: CASSQEAGEAYEQYF; cdr3_nt: TGTGCCAGCAGCCAAGAAGCGGGAGAAGCGTACGAGCAGTACTTC; d_call: TRBD2; clone_size: .; j_call: TRBJ2-7; v_call: TRBV4-2
cdr3_aa: CASSLRQEGDTQYF; cdr3_nt: TGCGCCAGCAGCTTAAGACAGGAAGGCGATACGCAGTATTTT; d_call: .; clone_size: .; j_call: TRBJ2-3; v_call: TRBV5-1
cdr3_aa: CASSTGTGFNEQFF; cdr3_nt: TGTGCCAGCTCAACCGGGACAGGGTTCAATGAGCAGTTCTTC; d_call: TRBD1; clone_size: .; j_call: TRBJ2-1; v_call: TRBV18
cdr3_aa: CASSRLGSSLAYNEQFF; cdr3_nt: TGTGCCAGCAGTAGACTAGGGTCCTCACTAGCCTACAATGAGCAGTTCTTC; d_call: .; clone_size: few; j_call: TRBJ2-1; v_call: TRBV28
cdr3_aa: CASSEGTSGRNEQFF; cdr3_nt: TGTGCCAGCAGTGAAGGGACTAGCGGGAGAAATGAGCAGTTCTTC; d_call: TRBD2; clone_size: once; j_call: TRBJ2-1; v_call: TRBV2
cdr3_aa: CASNPGQKPYNEQFF; cdr3_nt: TGTGCCAGTAATCCGGGACAGAAACCTTACAATGAGCAGTTCTTC; d_call: TRBD1; clone_size: .; j_call: TRBJ2-1; v_call: TRBV19
cdr3_aa: CATRGGDISPLHF; cdr3_nt: TGTGCCACCCGGGGGGGAGACATATCGCCCCTCCACTTT; d_call: .; clone_size: .; j_call: TRBJ1-6; v_call: TRBV15
cdr3_aa: CSVESTGGTGNEQFF; cdr3_nt: TGCAGCGTTGAATCGACAGGAGGAACAGGGAATGAGCAGTTCTTC; d_call: .; clone_size: few; j_call: TRBJ2-1; v_call: TRBV29-1
cdr3_aa: CASSFEGEASYGYTF; cdr3_nt: TGTGCCAGCAGCTTTGAAGGGGAGGCGAGCTATGGCTACACCTTC; d_call: .; clone_size: .; j_call: TRBJ1-2; v_call: TRBV5-4
cdr3_aa: CASSLLDREPTEAFF; cdr3_nt: TGTGCCAGCAGCTTACTAGACAGGGAGCCCACTGAAGCTTTCTTT; d_call: TRBD1; clone_size: .; j_call: TRBJ1-1; v_call: TRBV5-5
cdr3_aa: CASSLRTGPDSGGYTF; cdr3_nt: TGTGCCAGCTCACTTCGGACAGGGCCAGATTCGGGTGGCTACACCTTC; d_call: TRBD1; clone_size: .; j_call: TRBJ1-2; v_call: TRBV18
cdr3_aa: CSVQRTSGTTDTQYF; cdr3_nt: TGCAGCGTTCAGAGGACTAGCGGAACCACAGATACGCAGTATTTT; d_call: TRBD2; clone_size: .; j_call: TRBJ2-3; v_call: TRBV29-1
cdr3_aa: CASLREWESPLHF; cdr3_nt: TGTGCCAGCCTCCGGGAATGGGAATCACCCCTCCACTTT; d_call: .; clone_size: few; j_call: TRBJ1-6; v_call: TRBV2
cdr3_aa: CASRQGSNSPLHF; cdr3_nt: TGTGCCAGTAGACAGGGTTCGAATTCACCCCTCCACTTT; d_call: TRBD1; clone_size: .; j_call: TRBJ1-6; v_call: TRBV27
cdr3_aa: CASSYPGQGGYTF; cdr3_nt: TGTGCCAGCAGTTATCCCGGACAAGGTGGCTACACCTTC; d_call: .; clone_size: .; j_call: TRBJ1-2; v_call: TRBV6-6
cdr3_aa: CATSRAPAGEAFF; cdr3_nt: TGTGCCACCAGCAGAGCCCCCGCGGGAGAAGCTTTCTTT; d_call: .; clone_size: .; j_call: TRBJ1-1; v_call: TRBV15
cdr3_aa: CASSVVQGFSGNTIYF; cdr3_nt: TGTGCCAGCAGCGTAGTACAGGGCTTCTCTGGAAACACCATATATTTT; d_call: .; clone_size: .; j_call: TRBJ1-3; v_call: TRBV9
cdr3_aa: CATSRDQLAGAIEQFF; cdr3_nt: TGTGCCACCAGCAGAGATCAGCTAGCGGGAGCTATTGAGCAGTTCTTC; d_call: TRBD2; clone_size: .; j_call: TRBJ2-1; v_call: TRBV15
cdr3_aa: CASSLGRVNIQYF; cdr3_nt: TGTGCCAGCAGCTTGGGCAGGGTAAACATTCAGTACTTC; d_call: .; clone_size: .; j_call: TRBJ2-4; v_call: TRBV7-8
cdr3_aa: CANQREGTNEQFF; cdr3_nt: TGTGCCAATCAGCGGGAGGGTACCAATGAGCAGTTCTTC; d_call: TRBD2; clone_size: .; j_call: TRBJ2-1; v_call: TRBV28
cdr3_aa: CASSFGWTSGRDEQFF; cdr3_nt: TGCGCCAGCAGCTTCGGATGGACTAGCGGGAGGGATGAGCAGTTCTTC; d_call: TRBD2; clone_size: .; j_call: TRBJ2-1; v_call: TRBV5-1
cdr3_aa: CASSLYGTSGYEQYF; cdr3_nt: TGTGCCAGCAGCTTATATGGGACTAGCGGCTACGAGCAGTACTTC; d_call: TRBD2; clone_size: .; j_call: TRBJ2-7; v_call: TRBV7-2
cdr3_aa: CASRLASNTGELFF; cdr3_nt: TGTGCCAGTAGACTAGCGTCGAACACCGGGGAGCTGTTTTTT; d_call: TRBD2; clone_size: .; j_call: TRBJ2-2; v_call: TRBV9
cdr3_aa: CASSSGTNTGELFF; cdr3_nt: TGTGCCAGTAGTTCCGGGACGAACACCGGGGAGCTGTTTTTT; d_call: .; clone_size: .; j_call: TRBJ2-2; v_call: TRBV19
cdr3_aa: CASSLGTNRGREDEQFF; cdr3_nt: TGTGCCAGCAGCTTAGGAACTAACAGGGGCAGGGAAGATGAGCAGTTCTTC; d_call: TRBD1; clone_size: .; j_call: TRBJ2-1; v_call: TRBV11-3
cdr3_aa: CASCLAGKYQPQHF; cdr3_nt: TGTGCCAGTTGTTTAGCAGGAAAGTATCAGCCCCAGCATTTT; d_call: .; clone_size: .; j_call: TRBJ1-5; v_call: TRBV19
cdr3_aa: CASSDWRGGYTF; cdr3_nt: TGTGCCAGCAGTGATTGGAGGGGTGGCTACACCTTC; d_call: .; clone_size: once; j_call: TRBJ1-2; v_call: TRBV2
cdr3_aa: CASSLGHGDTQYF; cdr3_nt: TGTGCCAGCAGCTTAGGGCATGGAGATACGCAGTATTTT; d_call: .; clone_size: .; j_call: TRBJ2-3; v_call: TRBV7-2
cdr3_aa: CASSQVQGNSGANVLTF; cdr3_nt: TGTGCCAGCAGCCAAGTACAGGGAAACTCTGGGGCCAACGTCCTGACTTTC; d_call: .; clone_size: .; j_call: TRBJ2-6; v_call: TRBV4-2
cdr3_aa: CASSLGLQPQHF; cdr3_nt: TGTGCCAGCAGTTTAGGGCTTCAGCCCCAGCATTTT; d_call: .; clone_size: .; j_call: TRBJ1-5; v_call: TRBV28
cdr3_aa: CASSYRQTGYNYGYTF; cdr3_nt: TGTGCCAGCAGTTACCGCCAGACAGGATATAACTATGGCTACACCTTC; d_call: .; clone_size: .; j_call: TRBJ1-2; v_call: TRBV6-6
cdr3_aa: CASSIQGQETQYF; cdr3_nt: TGTGCCAGCAGCATTCAGGGGCAAGAGACCCAGTACTTC; d_call: .; clone_size: .; j_call: TRBJ2-5; v_call: TRBV5-5
cdr3_aa: CASSPDRVPYNEQFF; cdr3_nt: TGTGCCAGCAGCCCGGACAGGGTCCCCTACAATGAGCAGTTCTTC; d_call: TRBD1; clone_size: .; j_call: TRBJ2-1; v_call: TRBV7-9
cdr3_aa: CASSLAGQTNTEAFF; cdr3_nt: TGTGCCAGCAGTTTAGCCGGACAGACAAACACTGAAGCTTTCTTT; d_call: .; clone_size: .; j_call: TRBJ1-1; v_call: TRBV28
cdr3_aa: CASSPLAGGEQYF; cdr3_nt: TGTGCCAGCTCCCCCCTGGCAGGGGGCGAGCAGTACTTC; d_call: TRBD1; clone_size: .; j_call: TRBJ2-7; v_call: TRBV7-8
cdr3_aa: CASRPRRARWGYTF; cdr3_nt: TGTGCCAGCCGCCCACGCAGGGCCCGTTGGGGCTACACCTTC; d_call: .; clone_size: .; j_call: TRBJ1-2; v_call: TRBV27
cdr3_aa: CAWTASGYEQYF; cdr3_nt: TGTGCCTGGACCGCTAGCGGGTACGAGCAGTACTTC; d_call: TRBD2; clone_size: few; j_call: TRBJ2-7; v_call: TRBV30
cdr3_aa: CASSIESRATGLYGYTF; cdr3_nt: TGTGCCAGTAGTATAGAGTCACGGGCTACAGGGCTTTATGGCTACACCTTC; d_call: .; clone_size: .; j_call: TRBJ1-2; v_call: TRBV19
cdr3_aa: CASSQGQTSAEGEQFF; cdr3_nt: TGCGCCAGCAGCCAGGGACAGACTAGCGCCGAGGGAGAGCAGTTCTTC; d_call: .; clone_size: .; j_call: TRBJ2-1; v_call: TRBV4-1
cdr3_aa: CASGRGTGRSEQFF; cdr3_nt: TGTGCTAGTGGTCGAGGGACAGGGAGGTCTGAGCAGTTCTTC; d_call: TRBD1; clone_size: .; j_call: TRBJ2-1; v_call: TRBV12-5
cdr3_aa: CAGSDGTGWPETQYF; cdr3_nt: TGTGCCGGCAGTGATGGGACAGGGTGGCCTGAGACCCAGTACTTC; d_call: TRBD1; clone_size: .; j_call: TRBJ2-5; v_call: TRBV2
cdr3_aa: CASSHLRQETQYF; cdr3_nt: TGTGCCAGCAGCCACCTACGTCAAGAGACCCAGTACTTC; d_call: .; clone_size: .; j_call: TRBJ2-5; v_call: TRBV14
cdr3_aa: CASSYVGSRTGETQYF; cdr3_nt: TGTGCCAGCAGTTACGTCGGTAGTCGGACAGGGGAGACCCAGTACTTC; d_call: TRBD1; clone_size: .; j_call: TRBJ2-5; v_call: TRBV6-5